This T cell receptor beta chain was sequenced for a study of blood T cell repertoires in COVID-19. The CDR3 has 14 residues. V gave up 2 bases and J gave up 3 bases; unmatched junction bases: 1. CDR1 and CDR2 (germline): SGHNT, YENEEA. Repertoires were generated with immunoSEQ multiplex PCR, while TCRdb's copy carries only in-frame clones and drops some. Altogether roughly 190,000 clones are present, approximately 94% being singletons, with the ten largest covering 0.6% to 0.8%. Patients of the Seattle cohort, enrolled during active infection, were followed longitudinally. This sequence joins TRBV11-3 and TRBJ2-1, with TRBD1 identical over 7 bases. This TCR was sampled from a man aged 25-45 years with COVID-19, enrolled during active disease. Material for sequencing was peripheral blood. This CDR3 is CASSLRDSYNEQFF. CDR3 coding DNA: TGTGCCAGCAGCTTAAGGGACAGCTACAATGAGCAGTTCTTC.